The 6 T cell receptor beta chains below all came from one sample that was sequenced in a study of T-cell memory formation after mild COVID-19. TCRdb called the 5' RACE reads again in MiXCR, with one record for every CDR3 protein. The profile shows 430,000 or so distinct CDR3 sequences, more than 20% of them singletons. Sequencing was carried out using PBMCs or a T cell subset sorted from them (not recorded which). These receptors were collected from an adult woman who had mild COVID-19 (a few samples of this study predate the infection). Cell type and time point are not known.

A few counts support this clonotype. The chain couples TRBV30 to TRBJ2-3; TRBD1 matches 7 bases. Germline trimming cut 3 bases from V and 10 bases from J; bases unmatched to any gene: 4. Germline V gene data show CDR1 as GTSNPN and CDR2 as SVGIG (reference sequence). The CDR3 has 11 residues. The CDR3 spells CAWRDRASQYF. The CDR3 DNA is TGTGCCTGGAGAGACAGGGCCTCGCAGTATTTT.

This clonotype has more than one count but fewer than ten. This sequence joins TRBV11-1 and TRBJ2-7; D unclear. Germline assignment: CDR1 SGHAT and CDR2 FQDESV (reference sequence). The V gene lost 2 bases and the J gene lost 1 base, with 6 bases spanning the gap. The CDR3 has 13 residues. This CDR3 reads CASSLSESYEQYF. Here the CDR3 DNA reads TGTGCCAGCAGCTTATCGGAGTCCTACGAGCAGTACTTC.

Here the CDR3 DNA reads TGTGCCAGCAGTTTCCGTAGACAGGGTAATTCACCCCTCCACTTT. The encoded protein is CASSFRRQGNSPLHF. This chain joins TRBV6-5 and TRBJ1-6; 7 bases map to TRBD1. Trimming took 4 bases from V and 6 from J; bases not matched to a gene: 6. The CDR3 totals 15 residues. From germline, CDR1 is MNHEY and CDR2 SVGAGI.

The CDR3 spells CASSLPGLGNNEQFF. The CDR3 DNA reads as TGCGCCAGCAGCTTACCGGGACTAGGAAACAATGAGCAGTTCTTC. This chain connects TRBV5-1 to TRBJ2-1; 8 bases align to TRBD2. The length of the CDR3 is 15 residues. The V and J ends lost 2 bases and 5 bases, in that order; junction bases with no gene match: 6. CDR1 is SGHRS and CDR2 is YFSETQ in the germline V gene.

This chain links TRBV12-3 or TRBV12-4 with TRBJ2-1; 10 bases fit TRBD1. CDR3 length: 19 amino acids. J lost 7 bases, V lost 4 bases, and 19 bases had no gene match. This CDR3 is CASSSFETGQGIGGNEQFF. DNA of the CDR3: TGTGCCAGCAGTTCTTTCGAAACGGGACAGGGGATAGGTGGTAATGAGCAGTTCTTC.

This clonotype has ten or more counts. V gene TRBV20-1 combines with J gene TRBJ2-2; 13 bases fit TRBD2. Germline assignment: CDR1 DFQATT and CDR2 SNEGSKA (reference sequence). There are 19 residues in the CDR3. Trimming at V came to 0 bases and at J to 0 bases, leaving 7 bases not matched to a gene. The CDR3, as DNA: TGCAGTGCTAGAGAAGGACTAGCGGGGGCTTACGCGAACACCGGGGAGCTGTTTTTT. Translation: CSAREGLAGAYANTGELFF.